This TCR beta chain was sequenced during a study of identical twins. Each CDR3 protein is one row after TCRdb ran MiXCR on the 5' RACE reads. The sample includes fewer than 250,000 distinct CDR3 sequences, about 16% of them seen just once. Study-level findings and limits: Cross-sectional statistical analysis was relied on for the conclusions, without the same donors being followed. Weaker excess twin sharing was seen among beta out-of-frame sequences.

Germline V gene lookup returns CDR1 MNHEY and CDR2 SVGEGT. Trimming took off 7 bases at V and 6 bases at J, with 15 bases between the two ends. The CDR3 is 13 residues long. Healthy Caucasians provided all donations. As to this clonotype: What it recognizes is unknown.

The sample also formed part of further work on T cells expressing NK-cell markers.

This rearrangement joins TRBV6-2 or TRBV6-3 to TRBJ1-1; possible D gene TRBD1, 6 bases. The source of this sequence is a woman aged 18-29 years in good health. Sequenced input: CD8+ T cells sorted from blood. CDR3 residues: CASTKTGGAEAFF. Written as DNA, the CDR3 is TGTGCCAGCACTAAGACAGGCGGCGCTGAAGCTTTCTTT.